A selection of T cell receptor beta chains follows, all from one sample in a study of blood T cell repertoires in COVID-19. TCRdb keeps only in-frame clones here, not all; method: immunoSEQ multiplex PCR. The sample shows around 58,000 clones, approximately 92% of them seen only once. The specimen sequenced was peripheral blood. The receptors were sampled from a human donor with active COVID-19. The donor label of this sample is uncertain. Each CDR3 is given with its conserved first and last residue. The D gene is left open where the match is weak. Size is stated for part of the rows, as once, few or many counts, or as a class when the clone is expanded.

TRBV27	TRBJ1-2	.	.	CASSPSSGVNNYGYTF	TGTGCCAGCAGCCCAAGTAGCGGAGTTAATAACTATGGCTACACCTTC
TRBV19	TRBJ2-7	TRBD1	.	CASSSQEGQPFSYEQYF	TGTGCCAGTAGTAGTCAAGAGGGACAGCCCTTCTCCTACGAGCAGTACTTC
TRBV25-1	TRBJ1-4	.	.	CASTLGGLNEKLFF	TGTGCCAGCACCCTAGGAGGTCTTAATGAAAAACTGTTTTTT
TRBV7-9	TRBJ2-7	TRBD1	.	CASSLGQGTYEQYF	TGTGCCAGCAGCTTAGGACAGGGTACCTACGAGCAGTACTTC
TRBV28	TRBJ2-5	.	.	CASSLRQGGETQYF	TGTGCCAGCAGTTTACGTCAGGGTGGTGAGACCCAGTACTTC
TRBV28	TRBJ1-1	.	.	CASSLFTGYTEAFF	TGTGCCAGCAGTTTGTTCACAGGCTACACTGAAGCTTTCTTT
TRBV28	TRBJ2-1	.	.	CASSFGAGVEPHEQFF	TGTGCCAGCAGTTTTGGGGCAGGGGTTGAGCCCCATGAGCAGTTCTTC
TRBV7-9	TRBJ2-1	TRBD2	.	CASSLLAGGLDNEQFF	TGTGCCAGCAGCTTACTAGCGGGAGGCCTTGACAATGAGCAGTTCTTC
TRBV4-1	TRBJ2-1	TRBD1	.	CASRPGGAGNEQFF	TGCGCCAGCAGGCCAGGGGGCGCCGGGAATGAGCAGTTCTTC
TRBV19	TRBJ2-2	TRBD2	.	CASSIPLAGGGIGVGELFF	TGTGCCAGTAGTATTCCCTTAGCGGGAGGGGGAATTGGTGTCGGGGAGCTGTTTTTT
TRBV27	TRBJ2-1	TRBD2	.	CASRVAGDNEQFF	TGTGCCAGCAGGGTAGCGGGAGACAATGAGCAGTTCTTC
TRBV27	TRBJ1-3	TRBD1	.	CASSLEAGGYGNTIYF	TGTGCCAGCAGTTTAGAGGCAGGGGGTTACGGAAACACCATATATTTT
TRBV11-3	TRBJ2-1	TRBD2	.	CASSGTSGGPRDEQFF	TGTGCCAGCAGCGGGACTAGCGGGGGTCCGCGGGATGAGCAGTTCTTC
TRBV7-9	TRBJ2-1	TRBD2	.	CASSRGVGQNEQFF	TGTGCCAGCAGCCGGGGGGTAGGGCAGAATGAGCAGTTCTTC
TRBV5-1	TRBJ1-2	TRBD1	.	CASSGGTGPIYGYTF	TGCGCCAGCAGCGGGGGGACAGGGCCTATCTATGGCTACACCTTC
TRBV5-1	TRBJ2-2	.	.	CASSLTETLTRTGELFF	TGCGCCAGCAGCTTGACGGAAACGCTGACTCGAACCGGGGAGCTGTTTTTT
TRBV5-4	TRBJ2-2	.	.	CASSLFGQRNTGELFF	TGTGCCAGCAGCCTCTTCGGACAAAGGAACACCGGGGAGCTGTTTTTT
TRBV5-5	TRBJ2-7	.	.	CASSLANSGTAIYEQYF	TGTGCCAGCAGCTTGGCCAATAGCGGGACAGCAATCTACGAGCAGTACTTC
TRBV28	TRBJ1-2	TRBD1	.	CASSSRRGHYGYTF	TGTGCCAGCAGTTCCCGCAGGGGGCACTATGGCTACACCTTC
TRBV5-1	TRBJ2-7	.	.	CASSLGSGASYEQYF	TGCGCCAGCAGCTTGGGGTCAGGGGCCTCCTACGAGCAGTACTTC
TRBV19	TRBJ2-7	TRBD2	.	CASSIGSGRAAYEQYF	TGTGCCAGTAGTATCGGAAGCGGGAGGGCCGCGTACGAGCAGTACTTC
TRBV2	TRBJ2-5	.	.	CASSTPGGQQSGGETQYF	TGTGCCAGCAGTACCCCGGGGGGCCAACAAAGTGGGGGAGAGACCCAGTACTTC
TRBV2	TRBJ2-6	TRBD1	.	CASSGGTGISGANVLTF	TGTGCCAGCAGTGGCGGGACAGGTATCTCTGGGGCCAACGTCCTGACTTTC
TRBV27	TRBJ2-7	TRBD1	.	CASSLGQGNPYEQYF	TGTGCCAGCAGTTTGGGACAGGGCAACCCCTACGAGCAGTACTTC
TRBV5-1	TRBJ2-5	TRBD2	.	CASSLWALAGEGETQYF	TGCGCCAGCAGCTTGTGGGCACTAGCGGGAGAGGGGGAGACCCAGTACTTC
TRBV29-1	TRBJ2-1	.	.	CSVERTPGNEQFF	TGCAGCGTTGAAAGGACGCCGGGGAATGAGCAGTTCTTC
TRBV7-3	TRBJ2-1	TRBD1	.	CASSLVGQGPPYNEQFF	TGTGCCAGCAGCTTAGTGGGACAGGGGCCCCCCTACAATGAGCAGTTCTTC
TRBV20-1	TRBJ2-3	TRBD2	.	CGGTSEGSQYF	TGCGGCGGGACTAGCGAGGGATCGCAGTATTTT
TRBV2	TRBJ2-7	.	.	CASEETDYEQYF	TGTGCCAGCGAAGAGACAGACTACGAGCAGTACTTC
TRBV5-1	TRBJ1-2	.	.	CASSPRRTENYGYTF	TGCGCCAGCAGCCCTAGACGGACTGAAAACTATGGCTACACCTTC
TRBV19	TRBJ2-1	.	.	CASSPTSSYNEQFF	TGTGCCAGTAGTCCCACAAGTTCTTACAATGAGCAGTTCTTC
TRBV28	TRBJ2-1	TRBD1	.	CASSPVGGLTRDEQFF	TGTGCCAGCAGTCCAGTAGGGGGCCTCACTAGGGATGAGCAGTTCTTC
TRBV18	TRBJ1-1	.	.	CASSPLAGGRTEAFF	TGTGCCAGCTCACCGCTCGCCGGAGGGCGAACTGAAGCTTTCTTT
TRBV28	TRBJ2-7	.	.	CASSNRDLSYEQYF	TGTGCCAGCAGCAACCGGGACTTGTCCTACGAGCAGTACTTC
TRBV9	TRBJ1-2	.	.	CASSDGRGLGYTF	TGTGCCAGCAGCGATGGCAGGGGTTTGGGCTACACCTTC
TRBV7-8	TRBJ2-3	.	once	CASSLVDQAQYF	TGTGCCAGCAGCTTAGTGGATCAGGCGCAGTATTTT
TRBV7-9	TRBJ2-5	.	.	CASSRGTAETQYF	TGTGCCAGCAGCCGCGGGACAGCGGAGACCCAGTACTTC
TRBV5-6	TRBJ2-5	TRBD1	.	CASSGGTGQETQYF	TGTGCCAGCAGCGGAGGGACAGGACAAGAGACCCAGTACTTC